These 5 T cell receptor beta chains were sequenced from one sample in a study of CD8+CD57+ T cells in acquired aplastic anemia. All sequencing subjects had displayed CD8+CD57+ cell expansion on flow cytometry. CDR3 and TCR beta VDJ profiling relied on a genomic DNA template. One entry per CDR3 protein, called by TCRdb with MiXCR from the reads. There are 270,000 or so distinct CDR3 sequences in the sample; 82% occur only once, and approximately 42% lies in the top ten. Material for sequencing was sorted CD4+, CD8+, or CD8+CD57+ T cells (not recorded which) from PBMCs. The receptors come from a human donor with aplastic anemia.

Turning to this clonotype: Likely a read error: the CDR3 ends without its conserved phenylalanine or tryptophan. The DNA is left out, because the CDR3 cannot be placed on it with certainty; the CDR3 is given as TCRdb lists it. CDR3 loop: CAGLGGAETRYFG. The rearrangement links TRBV7-7 to TRBJ1-2; TRBD1, the table's D call, lacks a check against the DNA. The CDR3 is made up of 13 amino acids, end residues included. CDR1 SSHAT and CDR2 FNYEAQ come from the germline V gene (reference sequence).

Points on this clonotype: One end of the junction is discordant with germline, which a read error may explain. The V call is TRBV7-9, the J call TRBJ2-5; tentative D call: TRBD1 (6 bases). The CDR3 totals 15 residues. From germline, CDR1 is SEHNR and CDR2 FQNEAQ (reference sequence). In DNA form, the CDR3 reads TGTGCCAGCAGCTTTGACCACGGGACAAAGGGGACCGAGTACTTC. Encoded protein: CASSFDHGTKGTEYF.

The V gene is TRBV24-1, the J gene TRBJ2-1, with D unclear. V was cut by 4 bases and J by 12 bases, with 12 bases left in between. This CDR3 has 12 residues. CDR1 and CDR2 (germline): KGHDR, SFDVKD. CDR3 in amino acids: CATSDPPNTQFF. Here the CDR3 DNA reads TGTGCCACCAGTGACCCTCCCAATACGCAGTTCTTC.

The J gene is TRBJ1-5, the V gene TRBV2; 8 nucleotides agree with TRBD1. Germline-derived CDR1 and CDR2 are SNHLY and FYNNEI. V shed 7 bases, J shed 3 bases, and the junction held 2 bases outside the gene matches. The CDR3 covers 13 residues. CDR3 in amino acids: CASMTGVNQPQHF. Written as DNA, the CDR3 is TGTGCCAGCATGACAGGGGTCAATCAGCCCCAGCATTTT.

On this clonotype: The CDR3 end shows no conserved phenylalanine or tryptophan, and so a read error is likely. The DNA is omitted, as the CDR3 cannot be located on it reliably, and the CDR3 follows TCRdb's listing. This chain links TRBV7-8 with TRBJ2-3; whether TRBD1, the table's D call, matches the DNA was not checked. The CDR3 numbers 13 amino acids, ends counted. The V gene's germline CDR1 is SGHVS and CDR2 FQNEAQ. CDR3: CASGEAGAPTTHY.